This T cell receptor (beta chain) was found in a study of T cell repertoires in cytomegalovirus infection. The study, taken as a whole, reports: Cumulated frequencies of public TCR beta families served to identify carriers of CMV plus the relevant HLA.

The CDR3 spans 11 residues. Each CDR3 protein gets one entry after TCRdb re-called the reads with MiXCR. The repertoire consists of approximately 770,000 distinct CDR3 sequences, with 29% occurring once and the leading ten covering over 10%. Note on this clonotype: Its antigen is still unknown. Relative to the germline gene, one junction end is altered; a read error may explain this.

The clonotype originates from a human donor in good health (CMV status not recorded). Some clones in this sample may be carry-over from other donors' samples. Sequences were derived from cultured CD8+ T cells from PBMCs, sampled from culture after CMV antigen stimulation. This chain joins TRBV12-3 or TRBV12-4 and TRBJ1-2; perhaps TRBD1 as D (5 bases). Written as DNA, the CDR3 is TGTGCCAGCAGTCAGGGTGGCCTGGATTCTTTC. This codes for CASSQGGLDSF.